This T cell receptor beta chain was recorded in a study of identical twins. This CDR3 is built from 14 residues. Trimming left V 6 bases short and J 10 bases short, with 18 bases between. Findings and caveats of the study: Twin pairs had excess sharing that was weaker in beta out-of-frame sequences.

Template switching added a universal primer site; cDNA carried unique molecular identifiers. TCRdb reanalysed the 5' RACE reads using MiXCR and keeps one entry per CDR3 protein. This sample yields approximately 350,000 distinct CDR3 sequences, of which 9% to 15% are seen a single time; roughly 7.8% belongs to the top ten. This clonotype was detected many times. The target antigen is unknown. This same sample was also taken into another study, of yellow fever vaccine responses in identical twins. According to that study: Reportedly, twins' vaccine T cell responses looked partly convergent and partly personalized.

The chain couples TRBV12-3 or TRBV12-4 to TRBJ1-4; unclear D gene. The sequenced sample consisted of CD8+ T cells sorted from blood. This clonotype was sampled from a woman aged 18-29 years in good health. CDR3 DNA sequence: TGTGCCAGCAGCACCGACGGGAGGGTCGGAAAACTGTTTTTT. Protein: CASSTDGRVGKLFF.